Below, 17 T cell receptor beta chains from the same sample are listed, as sequenced in a study of shared clonotypes between healthy human individuals. Produced via immunoSEQ multiplex PCR; TCRdb's table is partial and in-frame only. The repertoire holds 1,500,000 or so clones, with 98% as singletons. The sample consisted of naive CD4+ T cells sorted from blood. As for subset: CD45RA+ positively selected. The receptors were gathered from a man aged 30 to 39 in good health.

DNA for the CDR3: TGTGCCAGCAGCGTAGTGGCAGGAGATAACTATGGCTACACCTTC. Protein: CASSVVAGDNYGYTF. V usage is TRBV9 and J usage is TRBJ1-2; D uncertain. Trimming cost V 0 bases and J 1 base, with 10 bases left between them. Germline CDR1 reads SGDLS; CDR2 reads YYNGEE. The CDR3 has 15 amino acids.

The chain has TRBV7-2 and TRBJ2-3; TRBD1 agrees at 7 bases. CDR3 length: 14 amino acids. CDR1 SGHTA and CDR2 FQGNSA come from the germline V gene. V shed 5 bases and J 4 bases; nucleotides not matched to a gene: 6. This chain's CDR3 is CASSARTGPDTQYF. CDR3 nucleotide sequence: TGTGCCAGCAGCGCAAGGACAGGTCCAGATACGCAGTATTTT. Full variable domain (missing parts from reference TRBV7-2 and TRBJ2-3): GAGVSQSPSNKVTEKGKDVELRCDPISGHTALYWYRQSLGQGLEFLIYFQGNSAPDKSGLPSDRFSAERTGGSVSTLTIQRTQQEDSAVYLCASSARTGPDTQYFGPGTRLTVL.

The rearrangement joins TRBV15 to TRBJ2-1; D tentatively fits TRBD1 or TRBD2 (5 bases each). This CDR3 comprises 13 residues. V gave up 1 base and J gave up 8 bases, with 9 bases separating them. CDR1 is LNHNV and CDR2 is YYDKDF in the germline V gene (reference sequence). CDR3 sequence reads: CATSRGGFDEQFF. The CDR3 coding sequence is TGTGCCACCAGCAGAGGGGGGTTTGATGAGCAGTTCTTC.

The chain couples TRBV18 to TRBJ2-1; possibly TRBD1 or TRBD2 for D (5 bases each). This CDR3 has 15 residues. Trimming left V 4 bases short and J 7 bases short, with 17 bases between. Germline CDR1 KGHSH, CDR2 LQKENI. DNA for the CDR3: TGTGCCAGCTCACAAACGGGACCCCATTTGAATGAGCAGTTCTTC. It encodes CASSQTGPHLNEQFF.

This chain connects TRBV5-6 to TRBJ2-5; D is undetermined. CDR1 is SGHDT and CDR2 is YYEEEE in the germline V gene. The length of the CDR3 is 14 residues. V lost 0 bases, J lost 2 bases, and 8 bases lay in between. CDR3 residues: CASSLGPKQETQYF. The DNA of the CDR3 is TGTGCCAGCAGCTTGGGGCCGAAACAAGAGACCCAGTACTTC.

In this sample, this clone turned up a few times. Other nucleotide sequences from this sample produce the same CDR3. This sequence joins TRBV18 and TRBJ2-7; D not certain. CDR1 is KGHSH and CDR2 is LQKENI in the germline V gene. V was clipped by 3 bases and J by 0 bases, with 6 bases between them. The CDR3 has 13 amino acids. CDR3 coding DNA: TGTGCCAGCTCACCTCCGAGCTCCTACGAGCAGTACTTC. Residues: CASSPPSSYEQYF.

The chain is built from TRBV6-1 and TRBJ2-3; maybe TRBD1 (6 bases). V dropped 6 bases and J dropped 3 bases, with 13 bases sitting between them. Germline loops: CDR1 MNHNS, CDR2 SASEGT. This CDR3 region has 14 residues. Here the CDR3 reads CASRNRVGTDTQYF. CDR3 nucleotides: TGTGCCAGCAGGAACAGGGTTGGTACAGATACGCAGTATTTT.

This clone was found once. The chain uses TRBV7-3 and TRBJ2-1; TRBD1 is a possible D gene (7 bases). The V end lost 8 bases, the J end lost 4 bases, and 18 bases lay between the germline ends. Germline V gene data show CDR1 as SGHTA and CDR2 as FQGTGA. The CDR3 length is 15 residues. The CDR3 loop is CASGLRRGPYNEQFF. The CDR3 coding sequence is TGTGCCAGCGGGCTCCGGAGGGGGCCATACAATGAGCAGTTCTTC.

The chain uses TRBV6-5 and TRBJ2-7; possible D gene TRBD1, 5 bases. Germline loops: CDR1 MNHEY, CDR2 SVGAGI. V was clipped by 9 bases and J by 3 bases, with 15 bases between them. This CDR3 has 13 amino acids. The CDR3 protein is CASRGRIHYEQYF. DNA of the CDR3: TGTGCCAGTAGGGGTCGTATACACTACGAGCAGTACTTC.

Remarks on this clone: The identical CDR3 is also encoded by other nucleotide sequences in the sample. The chain recombines TRBV2 with TRBJ2-3, with D hard to call. The germline gives CDR1 SNHLY, CDR2 FYNNEI. The CDR3 loop spans 12 amino acids. The V end lost 3 bases, the J end lost 6 bases, and 7 bases lay between the germline ends. The DNA of the CDR3 is TGTGCCAGCAGTGACCGTGCTGATACGCAGTATTTT. Protein sequence: CASSDRADTQYF.

The chain is built from TRBV28 and TRBJ2-3; D may be TRBD2 (5 bases). The CDR3 is made up of 14 amino acids. Trimming cost V 5 bases and J 2 bases, with 11 bases left between them. Germline V CDR1 and CDR2: MDHEN, SYDVKM. This chain's CDR3 is CASSGLAITDTQYF. The CDR3 DNA follows: TGTGCCAGCAGTGGCCTAGCAATCACAGATACGCAGTATTTT.

The CDR3 loop reads CASSPPGDTIYF. CDR3 nucleotides: TGCGCCAGCAGCCCCCCCGGGGACACCATATATTTT. The V call is TRBV5-1, the J call TRBJ1-3; D is uncertain. V was clipped by 4 bases and J by 8 bases, with 10 bases between them. The CDR3 contains 12 residues. Germline CDR1 and CDR2: SGHRS and YFSETQ. Based on the CDR3 plus reference TRBV5-1 and TRBJ1-3, the full variable domain is KAGVTQTPRYLIKTRGQQVTLSCSPISGHRSVSWYQQTPGQGLQFLFEYFSETQRNKGNFPGRFSGRQFSNSRSEMNVSTLELGDSALYLCASSPPGDTIYFGEGSWLTVV.

The chain combines TRBV6-5 with TRBJ2-3; no clear D. Germline V gives CDR1 MNHEY, CDR2 SVGAGI. V was shortened by 6 bases and J by 6 bases, with 13 bases between the two germline ends. The CDR3 totals 13 residues. The CDR3 nucleotides are TGTGCCAGCAGCGCTCATTCTCAGGATACGCAGTATTTT. Residues: CASSAHSQDTQYF.

The chain is built from TRBV25-1 and TRBJ1-2; maybe TRBD1 (5 bases). The germline CDR1 and CDR2 sequences are MGHDK and SYGVNS. The length of the CDR3 is 16 residues. V lost 2 bases and J lost 6, with 19 bases in between. CDR3 sequence reads: CASSEGGEVPTNGYTF. The DNA for the CDR3 is TGTGCCAGCAGTGAAGGAGGGGAAGTCCCTACTAATGGCTACACCTTC.

The chain employs TRBV6-5 and TRBJ2-2; D call uncertain. The CDR3 has 14 residues. Trimming shortened V by 1 base and J by 4 bases, and 7 bases separated the two germline ends. Germline lookup yields CDR1 MNHEY and CDR2 SVGAGI. CDR3 nucleotides: TGTGCCAGCAGTTACTGGGTGGCCACCGGGGAGCTGTTTTTT. It translates to CASSYWVATGELFF.

A word on this clone: The same CDR3 arises from other DNA sequences in this sample as well. The V call is TRBV2, the J call TRBJ2-2; D remains unclear. The V end lost 4 bases, the J end lost 3 bases, and 6 bases lay between the germline ends. CDR1 and CDR2 (germline): SNHLY, FYNNEI. The CDR3 covers 13 residues. Here the CDR3 DNA reads TGTGCCAGCAGTGTAGGGTACACCGGGGAGCTGTTTTTT. Its translation: CASSVGYTGELFF.

The chain is built from TRBV27 and TRBJ1-4, with D perhaps TRBD1 (6 bases). The CDR3 has 14 residues. V lost 5 bases and J 8 bases, leaving 15 bases between the germline ends. Germline CDR1 reads MNHEY; CDR2 reads SMNVEV (reference sequence). CDR3 amino acids: CASSTTGYYEKLFF. In nucleotides, the CDR3 is TGTGCCAGCAGTACTACAGGGTACTACGAAAAACTGTTTTTT.